This T cell receptor (beta chain) is from a study of T-cell reconstitution after alpha-beta-depleted transplantation in children. It was with unique molecular identifiers that the TCRbeta library was prepared. TCRdb redid the calling of the PCR reads with MiXCR, one entry per CDR3 protein. Here the sample spans hundreds of thousands of distinct CDR3 sequences, approximately 9% being singletons. Germline V lookup: CDR1 DFQATT, CDR2 SNEGSKA (reference sequence). This CDR3 spans 11 amino acids. V lost 5 bases and J lost 4, with 6 bases in between. The source is a human donor who donated a stem cell graft to a child with acute lymphoblastic leukemia. The specimen comprised PBMCs from the stem cell graft donor, sampled from the stem cell graft. The chain links TRBV20-1 to TRBJ2-1; TRBD2 is a possible D gene (5 bases). CDR3 region: CSARGYNEQFF. The CDR3 DNA follows: TGCAGTGCTCGGGGATACAATGAGCAGTTCTTC.